The 27 T cell receptor beta chains below were found in one sample sequenced in a study of T cells in Graves' hyperthyroidism and ophthalmopathy. The source material, RNA transcripts, was used to amplify TCR beta CDR3 regions. An initial round of RT-PCR targeting the TCR CDR3 relied on the HTBI primer set. TCRdb recomputed calls from the multiplex PCR reads with MiXCR, one row per CDR3 protein. The table records approximately 200,000 distinct CDR3 sequences, around 16% of them present only once. Sequencing used blood. The source of these receptors is a man aged 40-49 years with Graves' hyperthyroidism.

This clonotype was recorded at least ten times. The chain combines TRBV5-1 with TRBJ2-2; D tentatively reads TRBD1 or TRBD2 (5 bases each). Germline-derived CDR1 and CDR2 are SGHRS and YFSETQ. The CDR3 has 14 residues. V lost 2 bases, J lost 4 bases, and 9 bases lay in between. CDR3 sequence: CASSFGTATGELFF. The DNA of the CDR3 is TGCGCCAGCAGCTTCGGGACCGCCACCGGGGAGCTGTTTTTT.

This clonotype occurred many times. The chain uses TRBV5-1 and TRBJ2-7, with 9 bases lining up with TRBD1. V dropped 0 bases and J dropped 6; count of bases not matched to a gene: 4. Per germline, CDR1 SGHRS and CDR2 YFSETQ. The CDR3 covers 14 residues. In DNA, the CDR3 is TGCGCCAGCAGCTTGGCGGGACAGGGAAGCGAGCAGTACTTC. Its protein product is CASSLAGQGSEQYF. The full variable domain, rest sourced from reference TRBV5-1 and TRBJ2-7, is KAGVTQTPRYLIKTRGQQVTLSCSPISGHRSVSWYQQTPGQGLQFLFEYFSETQRNKGNFPGRFSGRQFSNSRSEMNVSTLELGDSALYLCASSLAGQGSEQYFGPGTRLTVT.

This clonotype was detected only once. This may stem from a read error, because a much larger clone lies one nucleotide away. The chain couples TRBV28 to TRBJ2-7; no reliable D call. The V gene lost 5 bases and the J gene lost 7 bases, with 12 bases spanning the gap. Germline V lookup: CDR1 MDHEN, CDR2 SYDVKM. CDR3 length: 12 amino acids. This chain's CDR3 is CASSTPMQEQYF. The CDR3 DNA follows: TGTGCCAGCAGTACTCCGATGCAGGAGCAGTACTTC.

There are many counts of this clonotype. The rearrangement uses TRBV11-2 and TRBJ2-5, with D unresolved. V gave up 3 bases and J gave up 10 bases, with 12 bases separating them. Germline-derived CDR1 and CDR2 are SGHAT and FQNNGV. CDR3 size: 12 residues. The CDR3, as DNA: TGTGCCAGCAGCTTGGTTGTAGGGATCCAGTACTTC. Residues: CASSLVVGIQYF.

V is TRBV7-3 and J is TRBJ2-2, with 9 positions matching TRBD2. The CDR3 has 15 amino acids. V lost 5 bases and J lost 4; bases outside the gene matches: 5. Germline lookup yields CDR1 SGHTA and CDR2 FQGTGA. The CDR3 coding sequence is TGTGCCAGCAGCCCCCGGCGGGGGGGCACCGGGGAGCTGTTTTTT. Amino acid sequence: CASSPRRGGTGELFF.

This clonotype was counted ten times or more. The chain has TRBV28 and TRBJ1-5; TRBD1 is a possible D gene (6 bases). The CDR3 has 16 amino acids. Trimming shortened V by 2 bases and J by 0 bases, and 11 bases separated the two germline ends. The germline gives CDR1 MDHEN, CDR2 SYDVKM. In DNA form, the CDR3 reads TGTGCCAGCAGTTTAGGTGGGGGCTTTAGCAATCAGCCCCAGCATTTT. It codes for CASSLGGGFSNQPQHF.

In its sample, this clonotype was seen many times. The gene calls are TRBV7-2 and TRBJ1-2; 8 bases agree with TRBD1. This CDR3 is 18 amino acids long. Germline trimming cut 1 base from V and 8 bases from J; bases unmatched to any gene: 18. The germline gives CDR1 SGHTA, CDR2 FQGNSA. The CDR3 loop reads CASSLVVPTGTGLGGYTF. The CDR3 DNA sequence: TGTGCCAGCAGCTTAGTAGTACCGACCGGGACAGGACTCGGAGGCTACACCTTC.

There are many counts of this clonotype. This chain connects TRBV29-1 to TRBJ2-7; D remains unclear. Trimming removed 4 bases from V and 3 bases from J, with 7 bases in between. The germline CDR1 and CDR2 sequences are SQVTM and ANQGSEA. This CDR3 has 11 amino acids. The CDR3 region has the DNA TGCAGCGTTGGGGTTAGCTACGAGCAGTACTTC. Its protein product is CSVGVSYEQYF.

The chain is built from TRBV29-1 and TRBJ1-2; D perhaps matches TRBD1 (5 bases). CDR3 length equals 12 residues. Germline V gene data show CDR1 as SQVTM and CDR2 as ANQGSEA. The V end was cut by 4 bases, the J end by 4 bases, with 10 bases between. The CDR3 DNA reads as TGCAGCGTTGCCCAGGGATCCTATGGCTACACCTTC. Translation: CSVAQGSYGYTF.

The rearrangement joins TRBV28 to TRBJ2-3; no clear D. Germline CDR1 is MDHEN and CDR2 is SYDVKM. The V and J ends lost 4 bases and 1 base respectively, with 15 bases between them. CDR3 length: 16 residues. CDR3 bases: TGTGCCAGCAGTTCGAACGTGGGCGACCGCACAGATACGCAGTATTTT. Encoded protein: CASSSNVGDRTDTQYF. Using reference TRBV28 and TRBJ2-3 for the parts outside the CDR3, the full variable domain is DVKVTQSSRYLVKRTGEKVFLECVQDMDHENMFWYRQDPGLGLRLIYFSYDVKMKEKGDIPEGYSVSREKKERFSLILESASTNQTSMYLCASSSNVGDRTDTQYFGPGTRLTVL.

This clonotype has at least ten counts. The V gene is TRBV20-1, the J gene TRBJ2-7; 8 nucleotides agree with TRBD2. Germline CDR1 DFQATT, CDR2 SNEGSKA (reference sequence). V lost 5 bases and J lost 6; bases outside the gene matches: 3. The CDR3 has 11 residues. Written as DNA, the CDR3 is TGCAGTGCTCGGGGGGGCGCCGAGCAGTACTTC. This translates into CSARGGAEQYF.

The chain has TRBV7-8 and TRBJ2-1, with 8 nucleotides matching TRBD1. Trimming at V came to 5 bases and at J to 1 base, leaving 16 bases not matched to a gene. The CDR3 totals 19 residues. Germline loops: CDR1 SGHVS, CDR2 FQNEAQ. CDR3 nucleotides: TGTGCCAGCAGCCCTCCGTTATTGCGGACAGGGAGATCCTACAATGAGCAGTTCTTC. The encoded protein is CASSPPLLRTGRSYNEQFF.

At least ten counts were recorded for this clonotype. The chain recombines TRBV10-3 with TRBJ2-5, with D perhaps TRBD2 (6 bases). This CDR3 has 16 amino acids. Per germline, CDR1 ENHRY and CDR2 SYGVKD. V lost 0 bases to trimming and J lost 0 bases, with 11 bases between them. CDR3: CAISESSGRYQETQYF. The CDR3, as DNA: TGTGCCATCAGTGAGTCGTCAGGGAGGTACCAAGAGACCCAGTACTTC.

This clonotype was recorded a few times. V is TRBV18 and J is TRBJ2-1; no definite D call. Germline V gives CDR1 KGHSH, CDR2 LQKENI. The length of the CDR3 is 12 residues. V was pared by 1 base and J by 9 bases, with 7 bases between. The CDR3 DNA is TGTGCCAGCTCACCACAACTTAGTGAGCAGTTCTTC. Protein: CASSPQLSEQFF.

J is TRBJ2-2 and V is TRBV9, with D possibly being TRBD2 (6 bases). The V end was cut by 6 bases, the J end by 6 bases, with 12 bases between. CDR1 and CDR2 from the germline V gene are SGDLS and YYNGEE. The CDR3 runs 13 residues. Here the CDR3 DNA reads TGTGCCAGCACTCCGTGGGGGGCCGGGGAGCTGTTTTTT. Its translation is CASTPWGAGELFF.

In this sample, this clonotype turned up many times. The chain uses TRBV6-5 and TRBJ2-5; TRBD2 might be the D (6 bases). The germline gives CDR1 MNHEY, CDR2 SVGAGI. The V end was cut by 2 bases, the J end by 5 bases, with 24 bases between. This CDR3 spans 18 amino acids. The CDR3 reads CASSYQPPWRVRGETQYF. The CDR3 bases are TGTGCCAGCAGTTACCAGCCCCCTTGGAGGGTCAGAGGGGAGACCCAGTACTTC.

The rearrangement uses TRBV7-2 and TRBJ1-2; D is undetermined. CDR1 is SGHTA and CDR2 is FQGNSA in the germline V gene. V was pared by 4 bases and J by 5 bases, with 11 bases between. This CDR3 has 13 residues. The CDR3 is CASSSPPNYGYTF. The CDR3 bases are TGTGCCAGCAGCTCGCCTCCAAATTATGGCTACACCTTC.

The chain links TRBV27 to TRBJ2-3; weak D call: TRBD1 (5 bases). V was shortened by 4 bases and J by 4 bases, with 12 bases between the two germline ends. The CDR3 consists of 14 residues. Germline values: CDR1 MNHEY, CDR2 SMNVEV (reference sequence). The CDR3 DNA follows: TGTGCCAGCAGTTCGCCCCGACAGTCAGATACGCAGTATTTT. Residues: CASSSPRQSDTQYF.

The chain carries TRBV12-3 or TRBV12-4 and TRBJ2-2; possible D gene TRBD1, 6 bases. The CDR3 loop spans 16 amino acids. V gave up 7 bases and J gave up 0 bases, with 15 bases separating them. This CDR3 reads CASTFFGTSNTGELFF. The CDR3 DNA reads as TGTGCCAGCACTTTCTTCGGGACATCGAACACCGGGGAGCTGTTTTTT.

The chain combines TRBV7-9 with TRBJ2-3, with 10 bases that match TRBD1. Germline trimming cut 5 bases from V and 4 bases from J; bases unmatched to any gene: 9. This CDR3 is built from 16 residues. Germline V CDR1 and CDR2: SEHNR, FQNEAQ (reference sequence). CDR3 region: CASSARQGAPSDTQYF. The CDR3 DNA reads TGTGCCAGCAGCGCAAGACAGGGGGCCCCCTCAGATACGCAGTATTTT. The variable domain in full, with the rest retrieved from reference TRBV7-9 and TRBJ2-3, is DTGVSQNPRHKITKRGQNVTFRCDPISEHNRLYWYRQTLGQGPEFLTYFQNEAQLEKSRLLSDRFSAERPKGSFSTLEIQRTEQGDSAMYLCASSARQGAPSDTQYFGPGTRLTVL.

The table lists this clonotype with many counts. The J gene is TRBJ2-1, the V gene TRBV6-2 or TRBV6-3; D call uncertain. The germline gives CDR1 MNHEY, CDR2 SVGEGT. The V and J ends lost 5 bases and 4 bases respectively, with 6 bases between them. The CDR3 covers 12 residues. This CDR3 reads CASSLQYNEQFF. The CDR3 bases are TGTGCCAGCAGTCTCCAGTACAATGAGCAGTTCTTC.

In its sample, this clonotype was seen many times. The V call is TRBV30, the J call TRBJ1-1; unclear D gene. Germline V gene lookup returns CDR1 GTSNPN and CDR2 SVGIG (reference sequence). Between the trimmed V and J ends, which lost 0 bases and 1 base, there was a span of 9 bases. The CDR3 loop spans 14 amino acids. DNA for the CDR3: TGTGCCTGGAGTGTACCGGGCTGGAACACTGAAGCTTTCTTT. It is translated as CAWSVPGWNTEAFF. Combining the CDR3 with reference TRBV30 and TRBJ1-1 gives the whole variable domain SQTIHQWPATLVQPVGSPLSLECTVEGTSNPNLYWYRQAAGRGLQLLFYSVGIGQISSEVPQNLSASRPQDRQFILSSKKLLLSDSGFYLCAWSVPGWNTEAFFGQGTRLTVV.

This clonotype was seen at least ten times. V is TRBV7-2 and J is TRBJ2-3; TRBD2 agrees at 11 bases. Germline CDR1 SGHTA, CDR2 FQGNSA. The trim removed 5 bases at V and 1 base at J, leaving 5 bases unmatched. The CDR3 consists of 16 residues. The CDR3 nucleotides are TGTGCCAGCAGCATCAAGACTAGCGGGGGCACAGATACGCAGTATTTT. It yields the protein CASSIKTSGGTDTQYF.

The V and J genes are TRBV24-1 and TRBJ2-7; TRBD1 is a possible D gene (7 bases). CDR3 length equals 15 residues. The germline CDR1 and CDR2 sequences are KGHDR and SFDVKD. With 4 bases removed from V and 0 bases from J, the gap between germline ends came to 12 bases. The CDR3 region is CATSDQGGLSYEQYF. The CDR3 DNA reads TGTGCCACCAGTGACCAGGGGGGCCTCTCCTACGAGCAGTACTTC.

This clonotype has ten or more counts. V gene TRBV29-1 combines with J gene TRBJ1-1; D possibly corresponds to TRBD1 (6 bases). Germline V gives CDR1 SQVTM, CDR2 ANQGSEA. CDR3 length equals 14 residues. V was shortened by 5 bases and J by 1 base, with 14 bases between the two germline ends. The CDR3 sequence is CSVLGRGANTEAFF. CDR3 DNA: TGCAGCGTTCTGGGGCGGGGGGCGAACACTGAAGCTTTCTTT.

At least ten counts were recorded for this clonotype. The chain links TRBV20-1 to TRBJ2-3; TRBD2 matches 7 bases. J gave up 5 bases and V 0 bases, and 8 bases lay outside the gene matches. Germline CDR1 DFQATT, CDR2 SNEGSKA (reference sequence). CDR3 length: 15 residues. CDR3 loop: CSARDASGNKDTQYF. CDR3 in DNA: TGCAGTGCTAGAGACGCTAGCGGCAATAAAGATACGCAGTATTTT.

This clonotype has a count of ten or more. The genes are TRBV5-1 and TRBJ2-1; 8 bases are a match to TRBD2. V dropped 1 base and J dropped 7; count of bases not matched to a gene: 4. This CDR3 comprises 14 residues. The germline gives CDR1 SGHRS, CDR2 YFSETQ. CDR3 nucleotide sequence: TGCGCCAGCAGCTTGAGGGTAGCGGGGAATGAGCAGTTCTTC. This codes for CASSLRVAGNEQFF.